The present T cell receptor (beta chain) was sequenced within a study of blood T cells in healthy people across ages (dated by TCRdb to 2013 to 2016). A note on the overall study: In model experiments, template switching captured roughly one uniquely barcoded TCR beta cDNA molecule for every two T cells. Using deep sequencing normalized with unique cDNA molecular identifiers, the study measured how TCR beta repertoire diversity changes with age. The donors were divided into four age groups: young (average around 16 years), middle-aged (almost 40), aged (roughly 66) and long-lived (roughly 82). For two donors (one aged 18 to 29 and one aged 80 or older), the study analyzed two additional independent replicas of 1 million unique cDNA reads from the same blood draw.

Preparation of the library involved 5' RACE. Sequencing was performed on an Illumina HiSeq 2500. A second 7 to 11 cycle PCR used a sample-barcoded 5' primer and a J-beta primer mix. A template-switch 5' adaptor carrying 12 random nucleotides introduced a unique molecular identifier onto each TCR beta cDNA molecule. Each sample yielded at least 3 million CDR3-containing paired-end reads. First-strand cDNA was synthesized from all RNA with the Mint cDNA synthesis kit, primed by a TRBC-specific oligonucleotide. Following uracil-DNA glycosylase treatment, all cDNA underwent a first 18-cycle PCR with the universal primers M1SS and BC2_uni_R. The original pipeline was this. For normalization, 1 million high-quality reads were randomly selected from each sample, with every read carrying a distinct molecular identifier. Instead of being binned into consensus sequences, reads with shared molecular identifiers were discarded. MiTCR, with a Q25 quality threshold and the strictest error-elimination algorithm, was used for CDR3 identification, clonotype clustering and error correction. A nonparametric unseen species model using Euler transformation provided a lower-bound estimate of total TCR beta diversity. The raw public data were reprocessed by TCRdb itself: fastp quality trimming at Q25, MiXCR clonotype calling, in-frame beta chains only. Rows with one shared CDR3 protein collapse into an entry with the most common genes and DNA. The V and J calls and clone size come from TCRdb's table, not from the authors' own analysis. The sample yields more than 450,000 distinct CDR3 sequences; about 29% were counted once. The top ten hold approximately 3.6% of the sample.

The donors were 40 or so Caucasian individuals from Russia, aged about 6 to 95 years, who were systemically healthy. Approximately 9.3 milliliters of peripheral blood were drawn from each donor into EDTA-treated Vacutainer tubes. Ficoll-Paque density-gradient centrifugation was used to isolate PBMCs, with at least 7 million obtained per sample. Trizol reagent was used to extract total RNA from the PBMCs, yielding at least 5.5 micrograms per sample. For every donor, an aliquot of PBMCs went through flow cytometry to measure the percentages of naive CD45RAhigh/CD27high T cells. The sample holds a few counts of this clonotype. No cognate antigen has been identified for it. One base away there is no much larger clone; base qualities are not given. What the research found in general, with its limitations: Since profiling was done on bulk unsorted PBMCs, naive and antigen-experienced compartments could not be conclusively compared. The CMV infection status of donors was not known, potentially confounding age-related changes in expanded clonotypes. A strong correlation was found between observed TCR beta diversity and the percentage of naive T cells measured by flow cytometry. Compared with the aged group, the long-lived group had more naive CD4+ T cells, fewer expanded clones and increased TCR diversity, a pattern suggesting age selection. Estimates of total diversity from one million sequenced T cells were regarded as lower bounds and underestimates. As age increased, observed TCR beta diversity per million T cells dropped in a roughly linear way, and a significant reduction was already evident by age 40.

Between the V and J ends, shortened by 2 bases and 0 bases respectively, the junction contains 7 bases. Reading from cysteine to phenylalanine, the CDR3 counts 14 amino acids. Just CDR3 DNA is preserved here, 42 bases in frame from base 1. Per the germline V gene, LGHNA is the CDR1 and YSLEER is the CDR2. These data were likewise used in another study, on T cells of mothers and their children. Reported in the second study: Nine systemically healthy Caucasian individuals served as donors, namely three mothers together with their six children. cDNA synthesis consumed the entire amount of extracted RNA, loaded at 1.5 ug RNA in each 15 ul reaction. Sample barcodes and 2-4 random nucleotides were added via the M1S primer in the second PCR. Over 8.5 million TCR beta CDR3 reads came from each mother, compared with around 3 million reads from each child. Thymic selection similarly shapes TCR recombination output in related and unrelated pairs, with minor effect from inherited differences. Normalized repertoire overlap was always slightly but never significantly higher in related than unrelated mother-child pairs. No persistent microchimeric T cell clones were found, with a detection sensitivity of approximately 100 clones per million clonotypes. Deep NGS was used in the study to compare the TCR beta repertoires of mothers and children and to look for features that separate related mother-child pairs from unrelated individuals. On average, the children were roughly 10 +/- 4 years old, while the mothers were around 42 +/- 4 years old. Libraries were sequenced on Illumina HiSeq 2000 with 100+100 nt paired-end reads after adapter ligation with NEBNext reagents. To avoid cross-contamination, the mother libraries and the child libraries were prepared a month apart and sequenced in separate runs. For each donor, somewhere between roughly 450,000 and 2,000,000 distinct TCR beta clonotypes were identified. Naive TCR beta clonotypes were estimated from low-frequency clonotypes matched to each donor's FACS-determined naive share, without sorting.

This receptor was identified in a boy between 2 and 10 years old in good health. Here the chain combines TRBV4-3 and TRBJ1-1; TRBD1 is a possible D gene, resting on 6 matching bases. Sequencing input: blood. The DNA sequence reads TGCGCCAGCAGCCAAAGGACAGTGAACACTGAAGCTTTCTTT. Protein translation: CASSQRTVNTEAFF.